The clone carrying this TCR beta chain has just one count. This sample was included in a study of blood T cell repertoires in COVID-19. Study at large: The United States, Italy and Spain supplied acute and convalescent COVID-19 samples. PBMCs, B-cell-depleted T cells, or T cells provided the cDNA or gDNA that made up the material.

This CDR3 is 14 amino acids long. With 5 bases clipped from V and 8 bases from J, the junction kept 10 bases outside the gene matches. Germline CDR1 MNHEY, CDR2 SMNVEV (reference sequence). Original methodology: Cell counts per sample came from amplifying reference gene primers. Assay: immunoSEQ multiplex PCR; the TCRdb copy retains only in-frame clones and omits some. V, J and clone size were drawn from that table, and D and trimming were deduced from the DNA. This table has roughly 240,000 clones, about 85% appearing once. The receptor comes from a man younger than 35 with active or convalescent COVID-19. The chain couples TRBV27 to TRBJ1-2, with 8 bases that match TRBD1. What was sequenced was peripheral blood. DNA for the CDR3: TGTGCCAGCAGTCCCCTCCAGCGGACAGGGGGCTACACCTTC. It specifies CASSPLQRTGGYTF.